This T cell receptor (beta chain) stems from a study of cytotoxic CD8 clonotypes in ibrutinib-treated CLL. Across the whole study: The study recorded mean values of almost 260,000 productive templates and under 100,000 productive rearrangements per sample.

The data were produced by immunoSEQ multiplex PCR, yet TCRdb's version contains in-frame clones alone and is incomplete. The sample yields roughly 200,000 clones, roughly three quarters seen once. The CDR3 extends over 14 amino acids. The germline V gene has CDR1 MNHEY and CDR2 SMNVEV (reference sequence). Trimming stripped 1 base from V and 8 bases from J, with 12 bases between. The sequence was collected from a human donor with chronic lymphocytic leukemia. Source: PBMCs, taken after 12 months of ibrutinib treatment. This chain uses TRBV27 with TRBJ2-4; the D gene is possibly TRBD1 (6 bases). DNA of the CDR3: TGTGCCAGCAGTTTATGGGCAAACAGGGACATTCAGTACTTC. It specifies CASSLWANRDIQYF.